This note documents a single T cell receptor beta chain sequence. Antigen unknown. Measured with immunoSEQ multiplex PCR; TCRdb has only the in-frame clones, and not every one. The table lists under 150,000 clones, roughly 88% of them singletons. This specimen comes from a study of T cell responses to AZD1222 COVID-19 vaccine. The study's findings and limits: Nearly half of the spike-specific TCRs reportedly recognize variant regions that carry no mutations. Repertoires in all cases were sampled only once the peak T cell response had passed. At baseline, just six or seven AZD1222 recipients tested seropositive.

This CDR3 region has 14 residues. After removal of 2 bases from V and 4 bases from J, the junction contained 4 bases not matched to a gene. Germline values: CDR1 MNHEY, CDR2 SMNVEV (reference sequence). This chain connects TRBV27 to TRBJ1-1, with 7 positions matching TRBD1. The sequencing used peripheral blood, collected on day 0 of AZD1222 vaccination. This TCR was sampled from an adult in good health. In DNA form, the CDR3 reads TGTGCCAGCAGTTTAAAGGGGGCGTTCACTGAAGCTTTCTTT. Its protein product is CASSLKGAFTEAFF.